This T cell receptor (beta chain) was retrieved from a study of blood T cells in healthy people across ages. It was with a sample-barcoded 5' primer and a J-beta primer mix that a second PCR of roughly 7 to 12 cycles was run. Using its own MiXCR run on the 5' RACE reads, TCRdb lists one record per CDR3 protein. This table holds 730,000 or so distinct CDR3 sequences, 35% to 50% found once. Germline CDR1 is MGHDK and CDR2 is SYGVNS. After removal of 11 bases from V and 6 bases from J, the junction contained 11 bases not matched to a gene. CDR3 length equals 13 residues. A note on this clonotype: Its antigen is unidentified.

Findings and caveats of the study: Age advanced and TCR beta diversity per million T cells fell, roughly linearly.

This clonotype originated in a man at least 80 years old in good health. The gene calls are TRBV25-1 and TRBJ2-3; 7 nucleotides match TRBD1. The sample was blood. In nucleotides, the CDR3 is TGTGCCTCAGCAGGGGACAGTGCGGATACGCAGTATTTT. Amino acids: CASAGDSADTQYF.